This T cell receptor (beta chain) derives from a study of radiotherapy plus CTLA-4 blockade in lung cancer. The V segment lost 3 bases and the J segment 3 bases; nucleotides outside the gene matches: 4. Germline loops: CDR1 SGHDN, CDR2 FVKESK. This CDR3 is 15 amino acids long. The protocol was immunoSEQ multiplex PCR, while the TCRdb copy is restricted to in-frame clones and leaves out a portion. The data hold more than 95,000 clones, with just under 80% observed a single time. Sequenced material: peripheral blood, taken from a patient treated with radiotherapy plus ipilimumab. V is TRBV14 and J is TRBJ2-3, with 9 bases aligning to TRBD1. This receptor was obtained from a human donor with non-small cell lung cancer who had a partial response to radiotherapy plus ipilimumab. Here the CDR3 reads CASSQRTGVTDTQYF. The CDR3 nucleotides are TGTGCCAGCAGCCAGAGGACAGGGGTGACAGATACGCAGTATTTT.